A selection of T cell receptor beta chains follows, all from one sample in a study of cytomegalovirus exposure and HLA in healthy donors. Sequencing used immunoSEQ multiplex PCR; TCRdb keeps in-frame clones, though not all of them. Of 60,000 to 75,000 clones listed, approximately 80% are singletons. Sequencing was done on a sample of PBMCs. These receptors originate from a man between 18 and 29 years old in good health and CMV-seropositive. CDR3s include the opening cysteine and the closing phenylalanine or tryptophan. The order of the fields is V gene, CDR3 protein.

TRBV11-2	CASSLATGPYEQYF
TRBV6-5	CASSYSRGQGVSPLHF
TRBV2	CASSFTGGNTEAFF
TRBV7-9	CASSSTSDTQVGEQFF
TRBV30	CAWSDQGGYTF
TRBV14	CASSRSGQGKYGNTIYF
TRBV29-1	CSVELGRGIGANVLTF
TRBV29-1	CSVEGQPNTEAFF
TRBV30	CAWSDPQGYGANVLTF
TRBV30	CAWSVRATIYGYTF
TRBV6-5	CASSYYGETQYF
TRBV29-1	CSVGGRLSSYNEQFF
TRBV6-5	CASSYSGRNTEAFF
TRBV2	CASSIDRERNTIYF
TRBV7-3	CASSFDREKTQYF
TRBV6-5	CASSYTRGANQPQHF
TRBV6-4	CASSAQTSGDTDTQYF
TRBV5-1	CASSPGTGHNEKLFF
TRBV6-1	CASNQGASGANVLTF
TRBV2	CASSESQGGYEKLFF
TRBV13	CASSLGGLPLNEQFF
TRBV7-9	CASTPPTGLRDEQFF
TRBV7-2	CASSFLEGYEQYF
TRBV29-1	CSVGGQSYGYTF
TRBV29-1	CSQQTGVADTQYF
TRBV27	CASSLRAENQPQHF
TRBV28	CASSSGQGHQPQHF
TRBV7-2	CASSLAPGQVGGTQYF
TRBV28	CASSLGQGNQPQHF
TRBV6-1	CASSSMGAAGQPQHF
TRBV6-4	CASSATGLNTEAFF
TRBV28	CALRGTNTEAFF
TRBV7-9	CASSQDSYTGELFF
TRBV5-6	CASSLVGQGGEAFF
TRBV30	CAWSGGTSYEQYF
TRBV11-1	CASSSSGQVNEKLFF
TRBV6-1	CASSARGDSGGAPYNEQFF
TRBV2	CASSPEDRPGVVDEQYF
TRBV6-1	CASTPRTGSFGEQYF
TRBV29-1	CSVGQGAGETQYF
TRBV6-5	CASSYSPARAYEQYF
TRBV11-2	CASSPTTSGGSYF
TRBV9	CASSGLQETQYF
TRBV9	CASSLLAGGQGEQFF
TRBV9	CASSVVGQSTEAFF
TRBV5-6	CASSWGEYYEQYF
TRBV5-5	CASSLEAGNEKLFF
TRBV6-1	CASMTGAGETQYF